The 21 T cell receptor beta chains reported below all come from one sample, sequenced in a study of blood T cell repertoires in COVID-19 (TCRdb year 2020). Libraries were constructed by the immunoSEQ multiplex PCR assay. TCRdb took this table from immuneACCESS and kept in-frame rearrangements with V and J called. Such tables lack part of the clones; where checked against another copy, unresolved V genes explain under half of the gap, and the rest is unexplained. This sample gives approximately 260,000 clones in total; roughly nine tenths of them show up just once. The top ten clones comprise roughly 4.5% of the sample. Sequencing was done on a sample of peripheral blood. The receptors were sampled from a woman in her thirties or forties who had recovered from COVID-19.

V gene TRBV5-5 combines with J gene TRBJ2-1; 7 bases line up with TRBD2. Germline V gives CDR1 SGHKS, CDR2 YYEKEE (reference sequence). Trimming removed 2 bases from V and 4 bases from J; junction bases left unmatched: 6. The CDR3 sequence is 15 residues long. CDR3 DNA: TGTGCCAGCAGCTTTTCTAGCGGACCTTACAATGAGCAGTTCTTC. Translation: CASSFSSGPYNEQFF.

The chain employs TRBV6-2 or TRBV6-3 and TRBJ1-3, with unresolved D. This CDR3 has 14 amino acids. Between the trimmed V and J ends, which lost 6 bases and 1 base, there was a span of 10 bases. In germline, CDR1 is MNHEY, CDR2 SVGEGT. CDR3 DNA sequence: TGTGCCAGCAGCGGTCTTCTATCTGGAAACACCATATATTTT. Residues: CASSGLLSGNTIYF.

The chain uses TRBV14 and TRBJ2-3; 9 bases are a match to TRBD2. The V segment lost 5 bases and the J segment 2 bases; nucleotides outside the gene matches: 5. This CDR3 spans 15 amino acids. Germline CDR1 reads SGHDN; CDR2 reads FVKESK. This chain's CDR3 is CASSKLAGYTDTQYF. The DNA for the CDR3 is TGTGCCAGCAGCAAGCTAGCGGGGTACACAGATACGCAGTATTTT.

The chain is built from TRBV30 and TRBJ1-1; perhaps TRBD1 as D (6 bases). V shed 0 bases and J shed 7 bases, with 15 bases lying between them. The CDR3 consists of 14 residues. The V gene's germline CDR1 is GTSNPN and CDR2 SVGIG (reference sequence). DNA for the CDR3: TGTGCCTGGAGTGTAAGACTATTAGGGGGTGAAGCTTTCTTT. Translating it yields CAWSVRLLGGEAFF.

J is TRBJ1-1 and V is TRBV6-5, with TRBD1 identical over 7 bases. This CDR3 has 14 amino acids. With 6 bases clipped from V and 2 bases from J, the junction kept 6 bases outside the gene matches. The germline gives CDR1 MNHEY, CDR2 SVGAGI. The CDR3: CASSPGTANTEAFF. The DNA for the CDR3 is TGTGCCAGCAGCCCCGGGACAGCCAACACTGAAGCTTTCTTT.

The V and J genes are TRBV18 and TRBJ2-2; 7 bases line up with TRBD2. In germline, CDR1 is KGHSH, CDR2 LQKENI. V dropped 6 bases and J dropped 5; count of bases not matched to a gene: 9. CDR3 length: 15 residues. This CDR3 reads CASSLAGDNTGELFF. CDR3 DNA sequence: TGTGCCAGCTCCCTCGCGGGAGATAATACCGGGGAGCTGTTTTTT.

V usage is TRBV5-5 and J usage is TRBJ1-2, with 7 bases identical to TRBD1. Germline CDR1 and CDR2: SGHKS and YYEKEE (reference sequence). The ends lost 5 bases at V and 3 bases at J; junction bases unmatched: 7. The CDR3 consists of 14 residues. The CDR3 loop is CASSQDRVDYGYTF. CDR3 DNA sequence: TGTGCCAGCAGTCAAGACAGGGTTGACTATGGCTACACCTTC. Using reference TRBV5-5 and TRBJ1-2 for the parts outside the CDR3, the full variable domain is DAGVTQSPTHLIKTRGQQVTLRCSPISGHKSVSWYQQVLGQGPQFIFQYYEKEERGRGNFPDRFSARQFPNYSSELNVNALLLGDSALYLCASSQDRVDYGYTFGSGTRLTVV.

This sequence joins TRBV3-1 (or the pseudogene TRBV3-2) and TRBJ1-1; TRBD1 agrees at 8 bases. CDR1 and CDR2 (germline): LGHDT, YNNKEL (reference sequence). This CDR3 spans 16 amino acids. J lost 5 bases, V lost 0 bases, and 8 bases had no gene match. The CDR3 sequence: CASSQEGQGATTEAFF. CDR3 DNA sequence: TGTGCCAGCAGCCAAGAGGGTCAGGGGGCGACGACTGAAGCTTTCTTT.

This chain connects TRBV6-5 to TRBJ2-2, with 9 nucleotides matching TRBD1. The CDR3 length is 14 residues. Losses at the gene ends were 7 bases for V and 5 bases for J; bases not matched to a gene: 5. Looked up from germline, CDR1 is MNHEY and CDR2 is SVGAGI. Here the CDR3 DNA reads TGTGCCAGCAACGACAGGGGGATAACCGGGGAGCTGTTTTTT. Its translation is CASNDRGITGELFF.

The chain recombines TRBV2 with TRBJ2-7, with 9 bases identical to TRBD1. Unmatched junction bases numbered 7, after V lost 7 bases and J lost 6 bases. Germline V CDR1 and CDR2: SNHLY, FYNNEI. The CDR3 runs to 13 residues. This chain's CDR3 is CASTRDRVGEQYF. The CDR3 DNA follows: TGTGCCAGCACCCGGGACAGGGTCGGCGAGCAGTACTTC.

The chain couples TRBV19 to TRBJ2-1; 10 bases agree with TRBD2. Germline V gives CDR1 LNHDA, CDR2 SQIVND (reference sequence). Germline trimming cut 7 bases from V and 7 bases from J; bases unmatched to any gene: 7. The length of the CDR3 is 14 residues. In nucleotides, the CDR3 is TGTGCCAGTACCACGGGACTAGCGTATAATGAGCAGTTCTTC. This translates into CASTTGLAYNEQFF.

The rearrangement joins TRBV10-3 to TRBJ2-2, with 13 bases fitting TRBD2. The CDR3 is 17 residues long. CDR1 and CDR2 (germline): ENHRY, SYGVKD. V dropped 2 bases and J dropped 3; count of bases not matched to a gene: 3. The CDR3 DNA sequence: TGTGCCATCAGTGAGCGGGGACTAGCGGGACACACCGGGGAGCTGTTTTTT. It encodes CAISERGLAGHTGELFF.

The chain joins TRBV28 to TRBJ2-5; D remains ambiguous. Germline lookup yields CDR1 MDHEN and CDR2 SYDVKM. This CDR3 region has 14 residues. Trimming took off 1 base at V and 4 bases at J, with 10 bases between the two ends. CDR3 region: CASSLFGERETQYF. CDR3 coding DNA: TGTGCCAGCAGTTTATTCGGAGAACGAGAGACCCAGTACTTC.

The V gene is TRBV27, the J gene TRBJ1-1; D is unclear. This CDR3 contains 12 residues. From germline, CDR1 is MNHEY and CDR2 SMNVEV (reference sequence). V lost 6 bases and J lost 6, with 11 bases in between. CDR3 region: CASRVLSPEAFF. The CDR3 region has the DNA TGTGCCAGCAGGGTTCTATCTCCTGAAGCTTTCTTT.

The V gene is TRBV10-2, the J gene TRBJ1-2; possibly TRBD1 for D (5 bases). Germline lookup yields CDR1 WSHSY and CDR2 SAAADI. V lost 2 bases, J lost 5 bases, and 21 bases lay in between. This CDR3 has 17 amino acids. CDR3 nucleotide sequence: TGCGCCAGCAGTGAGCAGGACCTCCAGGGCTACCTTTATGGCTACACCTTC. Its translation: CASSEQDLQGYLYGYTF.

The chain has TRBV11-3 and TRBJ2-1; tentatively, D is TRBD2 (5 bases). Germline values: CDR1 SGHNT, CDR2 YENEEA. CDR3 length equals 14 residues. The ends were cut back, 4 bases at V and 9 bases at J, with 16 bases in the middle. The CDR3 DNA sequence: TGTGCCAGCAGCTCGCAGCCGGACGGGGTTGAGCAGTTCTTC. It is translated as CASSSQPDGVEQFF.

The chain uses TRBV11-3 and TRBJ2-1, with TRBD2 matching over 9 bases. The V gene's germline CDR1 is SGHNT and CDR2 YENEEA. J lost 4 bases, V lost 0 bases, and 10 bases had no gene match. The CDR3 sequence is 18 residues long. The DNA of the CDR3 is TGTGCCAGCAGCTTAGATTTGCTAGCGGGAATAATTTACAATGAGCAGTTCTTC. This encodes CASSLDLLAGIIYNEQFF.

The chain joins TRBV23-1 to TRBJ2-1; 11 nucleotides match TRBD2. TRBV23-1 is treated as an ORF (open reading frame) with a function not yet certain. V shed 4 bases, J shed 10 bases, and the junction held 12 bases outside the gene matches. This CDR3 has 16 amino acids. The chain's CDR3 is CASSLSTSGRGYEQFF. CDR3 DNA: TGCGCCAGCAGTCTCTCCACTAGCGGGAGAGGATACGAGCAGTTCTTC.

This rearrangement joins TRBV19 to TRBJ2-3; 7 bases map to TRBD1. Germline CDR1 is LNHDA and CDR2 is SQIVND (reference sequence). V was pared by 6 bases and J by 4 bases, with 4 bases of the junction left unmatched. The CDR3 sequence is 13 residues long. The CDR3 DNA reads TGTGCCAGTAGCACGACAGGGTCAGATACGCAGTATTTT. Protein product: CASSTTGSDTQYF. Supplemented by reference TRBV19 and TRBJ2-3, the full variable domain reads DGGITQSPKYLFRKEGQNVTLSCEQNLNHDAMYWYRQDPGQGLRLIYYSQIVNDFQKGDIAEGYSVSREKKESFPLTVTSAQKNPTAFYLCASSTTGSDTQYFGPGTRLTVL.

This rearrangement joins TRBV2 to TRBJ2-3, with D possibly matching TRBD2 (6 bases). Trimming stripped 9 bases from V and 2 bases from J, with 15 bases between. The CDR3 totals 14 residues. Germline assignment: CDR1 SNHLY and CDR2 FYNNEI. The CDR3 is CARRQTRLTDTQYF. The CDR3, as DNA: TGTGCCAGACGACAGACTAGGCTCACAGATACGCAGTATTTT.

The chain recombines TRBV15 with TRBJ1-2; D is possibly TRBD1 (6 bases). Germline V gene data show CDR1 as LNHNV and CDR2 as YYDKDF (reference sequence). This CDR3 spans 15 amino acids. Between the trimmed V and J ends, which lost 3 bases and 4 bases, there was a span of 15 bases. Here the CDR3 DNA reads TGTGCCACCAGCAGTGCCGAAACAGGGAGCTATGGCTACACCTTC. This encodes CATSSAETGSYGYTF.